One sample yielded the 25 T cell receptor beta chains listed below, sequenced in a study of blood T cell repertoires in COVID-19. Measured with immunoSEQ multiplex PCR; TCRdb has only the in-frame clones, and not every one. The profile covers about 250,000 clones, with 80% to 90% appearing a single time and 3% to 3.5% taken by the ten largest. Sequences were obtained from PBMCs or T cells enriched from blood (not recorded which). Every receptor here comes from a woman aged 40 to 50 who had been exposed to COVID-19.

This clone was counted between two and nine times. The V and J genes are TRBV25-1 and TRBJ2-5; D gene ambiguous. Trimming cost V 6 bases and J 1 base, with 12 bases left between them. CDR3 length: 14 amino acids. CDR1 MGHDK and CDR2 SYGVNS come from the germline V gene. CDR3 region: CASSVDTAQETQYF. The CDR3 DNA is TGTGCCAGCAGCGTAGACACTGCCCAAGAGACCCAGTACTTC.

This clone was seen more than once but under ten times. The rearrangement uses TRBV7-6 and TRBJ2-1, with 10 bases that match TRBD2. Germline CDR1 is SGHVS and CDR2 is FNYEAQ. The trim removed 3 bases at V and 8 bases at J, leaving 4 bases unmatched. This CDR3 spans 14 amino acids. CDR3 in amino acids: CASSFLAGAHEQFF. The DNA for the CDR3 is TGTGCCAGCAGCTTCCTAGCGGGGGCCCATGAGCAGTTCTTC.

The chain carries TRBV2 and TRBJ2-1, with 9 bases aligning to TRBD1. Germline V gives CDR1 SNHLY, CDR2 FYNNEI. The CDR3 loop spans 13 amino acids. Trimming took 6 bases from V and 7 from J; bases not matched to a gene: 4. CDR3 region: CASSRTGVNEQFF. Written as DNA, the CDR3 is TGTGCCAGCAGCAGGACAGGGGTGAATGAGCAGTTCTTC.

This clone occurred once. CDR3 residues: CASSVEGLAGGGDTQYF. In nucleotides, the CDR3 is TGTGCCAGCAGCGTAGAAGGCCTAGCGGGAGGGGGAGATACGCAGTATTTT. This chain uses TRBV9 with TRBJ2-3; 12 bases line up with TRBD2. V lost 0 bases to trimming and J lost 5 bases; unmatched junction nucleotides: 7. The CDR3 covers 17 residues. CDR1 and CDR2 (germline): SGDLS, YYNGEE.

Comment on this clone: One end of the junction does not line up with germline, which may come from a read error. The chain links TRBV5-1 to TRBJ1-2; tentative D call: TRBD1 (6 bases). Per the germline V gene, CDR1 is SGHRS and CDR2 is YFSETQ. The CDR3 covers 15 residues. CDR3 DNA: TGTGCCAGCAGTTTCACAAGGGGGTATCCGGGTGGCTACACCTTC. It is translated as CASSFTRGYPGGYTF.

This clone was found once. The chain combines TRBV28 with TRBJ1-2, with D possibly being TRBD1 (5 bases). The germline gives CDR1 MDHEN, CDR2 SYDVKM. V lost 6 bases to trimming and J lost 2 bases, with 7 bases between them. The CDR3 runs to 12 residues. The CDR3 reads CASSRTNYGYTF. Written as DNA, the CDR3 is TGTGCCAGCAGCCGGACAAACTATGGCTACACCTTC.

The CDR3 DNA reads as TGTGCCACCCGACCAGGGCAGAATTCACCCCTCCACTTT. This codes for CATRPGQNSPLHF. The J gene is TRBJ1-6, the V gene TRBV5-4; D is perhaps TRBD1 (5 bases). Germline loops: CDR1 SGHNT, CDR2 YYREEE (reference sequence). The CDR3 is 13 amino acids. V lost 9 bases, J lost 7 bases, and 14 bases lay in between.

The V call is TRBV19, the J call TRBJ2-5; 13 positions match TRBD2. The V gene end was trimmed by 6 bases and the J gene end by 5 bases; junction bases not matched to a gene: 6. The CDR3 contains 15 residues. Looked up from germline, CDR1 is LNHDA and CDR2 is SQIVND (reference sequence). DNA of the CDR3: TGTGCCAGTAGAACTAGCGGGGGGGTTACGGAGACCCAGTACTTC. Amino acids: CASRTSGGVTETQYF.

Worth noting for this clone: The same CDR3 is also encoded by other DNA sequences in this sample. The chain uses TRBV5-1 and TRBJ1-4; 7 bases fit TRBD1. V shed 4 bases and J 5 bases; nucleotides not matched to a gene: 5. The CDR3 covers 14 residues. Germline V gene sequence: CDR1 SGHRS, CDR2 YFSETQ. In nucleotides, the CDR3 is TGCGCCAGCAGCCGGACAGGCTCAAATGAAAAACTGTTTTTT. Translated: CASSRTGSNEKLFF.

Written as DNA, the CDR3 is TGCGCCAGCAGCCCGACAGGGTATAGCAATCAGCCCCAGCATTTT. Amino acids: CASSPTGYSNQPQHF. This chain connects TRBV5-1 to TRBJ1-5, with 7 bases that match TRBD1. CDR1 is SGHRS and CDR2 is YFSETQ in the germline V gene. There are 15 residues in the CDR3. The junction had 4 bases not matched to a gene; V was cut back by 4 bases and J by 0 bases.

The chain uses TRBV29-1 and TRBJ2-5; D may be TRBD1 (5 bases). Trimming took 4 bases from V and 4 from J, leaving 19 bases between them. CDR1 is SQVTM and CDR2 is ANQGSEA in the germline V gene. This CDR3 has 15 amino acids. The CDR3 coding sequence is TGCAGCGTTGTGGGTGCGCCCAGGGTTGGAGAGACCCAGTACTTC. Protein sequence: CSVVGAPRVGETQYF.

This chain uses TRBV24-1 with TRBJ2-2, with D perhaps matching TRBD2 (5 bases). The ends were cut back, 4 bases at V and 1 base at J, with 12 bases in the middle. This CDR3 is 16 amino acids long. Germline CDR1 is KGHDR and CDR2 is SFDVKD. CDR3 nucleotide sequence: TGTGCCACCAGTGACCCCGGGAAAGAGAACACCGGGGAGCTGTTTTTT. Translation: CATSDPGKENTGELFF.

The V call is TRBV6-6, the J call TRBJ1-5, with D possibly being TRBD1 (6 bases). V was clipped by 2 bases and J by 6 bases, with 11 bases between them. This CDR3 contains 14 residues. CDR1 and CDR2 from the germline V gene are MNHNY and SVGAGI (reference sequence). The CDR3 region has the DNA TGTGCCAGCAGTTACAGCAGGGGTGGTCAGCCCCAGCATTTT. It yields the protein CASSYSRGGQPQHF.

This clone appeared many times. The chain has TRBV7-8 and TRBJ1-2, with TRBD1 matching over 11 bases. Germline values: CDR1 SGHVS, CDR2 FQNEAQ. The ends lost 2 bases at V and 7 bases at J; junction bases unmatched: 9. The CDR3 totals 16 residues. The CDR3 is CASSLTPGQGGAGYTF. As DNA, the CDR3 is TGTGCCAGCAGCTTAACTCCGGGACAGGGGGGTGCTGGCTACACCTTC.

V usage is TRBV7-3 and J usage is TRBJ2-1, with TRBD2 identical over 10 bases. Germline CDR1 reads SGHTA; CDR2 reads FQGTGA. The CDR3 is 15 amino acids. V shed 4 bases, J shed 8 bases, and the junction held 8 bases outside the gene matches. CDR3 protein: CASSSASGGLDEQFF. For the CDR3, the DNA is TGTGCCAGCAGCTCGGCTAGCGGGGGTTTGGATGAGCAGTTCTTC. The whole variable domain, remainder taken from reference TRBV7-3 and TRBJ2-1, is GAGVSQTPSNKVTEKGKYVELRCDPISGHTALYWYRQSLGQGPEFLIYFQGTGAADDSGLPNDRFFAVRPEGSVSTLKIQRTERGDSAVYLCASSSASGGLDEQFFGPGTRLTVL.

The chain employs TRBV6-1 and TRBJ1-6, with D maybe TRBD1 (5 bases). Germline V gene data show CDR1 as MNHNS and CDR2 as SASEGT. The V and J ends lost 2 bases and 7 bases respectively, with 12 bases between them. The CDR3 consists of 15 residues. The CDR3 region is CASSETGHQNSPLHF. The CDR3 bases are TGTGCCAGCAGTGAAACTGGACATCAGAATTCACCCCTCCACTTT.

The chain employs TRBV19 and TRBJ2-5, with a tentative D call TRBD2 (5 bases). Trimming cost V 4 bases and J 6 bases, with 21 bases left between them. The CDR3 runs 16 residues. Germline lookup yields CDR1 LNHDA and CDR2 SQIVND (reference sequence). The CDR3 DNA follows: TGTGCCAGTAGTAGCTACGGAGCAGGAGGAAAACAGACCCAGTACTTC. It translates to CASSSYGAGGKQTQYF.

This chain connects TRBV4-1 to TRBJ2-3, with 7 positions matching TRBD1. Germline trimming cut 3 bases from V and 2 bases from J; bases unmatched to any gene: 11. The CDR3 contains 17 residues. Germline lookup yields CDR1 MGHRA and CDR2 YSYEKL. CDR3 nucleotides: TGCGCCAGCAGCCATCTAATATCCGGGACAGCCACAGATACGCAGTATTTT. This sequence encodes CASSHLISGTATDTQYF.

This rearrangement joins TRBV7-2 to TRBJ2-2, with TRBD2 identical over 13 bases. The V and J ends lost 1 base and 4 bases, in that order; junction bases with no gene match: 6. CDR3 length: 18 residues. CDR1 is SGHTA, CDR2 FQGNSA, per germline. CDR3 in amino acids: CASSLVLAGGVGTGELFF. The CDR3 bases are TGTGCCAGCAGCTTAGTACTAGCGGGAGGGGTAGGCACCGGGGAGCTGTTTTTT.

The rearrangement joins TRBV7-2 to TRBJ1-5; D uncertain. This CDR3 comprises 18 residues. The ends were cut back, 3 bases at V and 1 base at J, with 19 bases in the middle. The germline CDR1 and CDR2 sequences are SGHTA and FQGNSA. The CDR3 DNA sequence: TGTGCCAGCAGCTTGAGGTCTGGGTATGGATTGAGCAATCAGCCCCAGCATTTT. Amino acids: CASSLRSGYGLSNQPQHF.

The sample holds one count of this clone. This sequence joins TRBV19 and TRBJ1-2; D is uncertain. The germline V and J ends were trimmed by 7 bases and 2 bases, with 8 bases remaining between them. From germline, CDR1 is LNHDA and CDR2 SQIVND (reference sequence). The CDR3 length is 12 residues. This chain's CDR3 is CASISRNYGYTF. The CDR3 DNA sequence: TGTGCCAGTATAAGCAGGAACTATGGCTACACCTTC.

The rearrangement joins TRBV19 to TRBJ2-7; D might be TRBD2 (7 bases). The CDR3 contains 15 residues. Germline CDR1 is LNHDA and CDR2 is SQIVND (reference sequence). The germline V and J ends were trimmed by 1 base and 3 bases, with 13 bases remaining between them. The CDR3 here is CASSIGAGASYEQYF. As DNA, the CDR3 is TGTGCCAGTAGTATAGGGGCGGGGGCGAGCTACGAGCAGTACTTC.

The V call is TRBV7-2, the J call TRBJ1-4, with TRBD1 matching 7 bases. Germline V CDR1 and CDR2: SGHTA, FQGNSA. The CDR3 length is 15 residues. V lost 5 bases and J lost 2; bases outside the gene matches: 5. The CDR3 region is CASSLLTGTNEKLFF. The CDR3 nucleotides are TGTGCCAGCAGCCTCCTGACAGGGACTAATGAAAAACTGTTTTTT.

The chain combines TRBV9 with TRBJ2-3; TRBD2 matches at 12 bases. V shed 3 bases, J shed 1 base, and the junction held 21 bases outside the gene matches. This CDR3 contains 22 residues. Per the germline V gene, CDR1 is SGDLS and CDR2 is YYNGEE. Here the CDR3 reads CASSGLAGGARLAGGRTDTQYF. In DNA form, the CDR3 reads TGTGCCAGCAGCGGATTAGCAGGTGGGGCAAGGCTAGCGGGAGGGCGCACAGATACGCAGTATTTT.

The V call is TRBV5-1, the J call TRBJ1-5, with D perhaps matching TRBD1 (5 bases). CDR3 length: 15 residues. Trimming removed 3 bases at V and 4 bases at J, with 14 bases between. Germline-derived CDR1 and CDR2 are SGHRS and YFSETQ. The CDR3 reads CASSSDGTGNQPQHF. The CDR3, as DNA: TGCGCCAGCAGCTCCGACGGGACTGGTAATCAGCCCCAGCATTTT.